This T cell receptor (beta chain) was recorded in a study of blood T cell repertoires in COVID-19. Germline V gene lookup returns CDR1 SNHLY and CDR2 FYNNEI. V lost 6 bases and J lost 1, with 12 bases in between. The CDR3 has 14 amino acids. The data were produced by immunoSEQ multiplex PCR, yet TCRdb's version contains in-frame clones alone and is incomplete. Among roughly 110,000 clones listed, around 83% were seen once. This chain links TRBV2 with TRBJ1-1; no firm D call. What was sequenced was peripheral blood. This clonotype was sampled from a middle-aged man with acute or convalescent COVID-19. The CDR3 DNA reads TGTGCCAGCAGACCCCCATGGGCGAACACTGAAGCTTTCTTT. Translating it yields CASRPPWANTEAFF.